This T cell receptor (beta chain) was obtained from a study of Graves' ophthalmopathy and Graves' hyperthyroidism. The study recruited hyperthyroidism patients aged 18 to 65 who were newly diagnosed, under 2 months' duration. Reliance was placed on clinical symptoms, serum thyroxine, TRAb, thyroid ultrasound and orbital computed tomography for diagnosis. RNA transcripts served as template for amplifying TCR beta CDR3 sequences. Second-round multiplex PCR followed a first-round RT-PCR using HTBI primers. TCRdb ran MiXCR on the multiplex PCR reads and lists one entry per CDR3 protein. The sample carries about 500,000 distinct CDR3 sequences, less than 40% recorded once. In germline, CDR1 is SGHAT, CDR2 FQNNGV. CDR3 length equals 14 residues. V lost 1 base and J lost 12; bases outside the gene matches: 4. Study-wide points: With about 88% sensitivity and more than 75% specificity, a 13-signature model separated ophthalmopathy from stable hyperthyroidism. The majority of expanded thyroid clonotypes above 0.001 frequency also occurred in blood.

Many counts were recorded for this clonotype. The antigen is undetermined. Input material: peripheral blood or thyroid tissue (not recorded which). This receptor was identified in an adult man with Graves' hyperthyroidism. The chain links TRBV11-2 to TRBJ1-4, with 11 bases that match TRBD1. The CDR3 region is CASSLGTGGTQLFF. The CDR3 DNA is TGTGCCAGCAGCTTAGGGACAGGGGGCACACAACTGTTTTTT.